These 10 T cell receptor beta chains came from one sample sequenced in a study of cytomegalovirus exposure and HLA in healthy donors. Vbeta (60) and Jbeta (13) primers were used in the PCR. TCRdb's copy holds only in-frame clones and misses some; the assay was immunoSEQ multiplex PCR. The sample has tens of thousands of clones; more than 60% are singletons. The sequenced sample was PBMCs. These receptors were taken from a woman in her 30s in good health and CMV-seronegative.

The rearrangement joins TRBV4-1 to TRBJ1-5; tentatively, D is TRBD1 (5 bases). The CDR3 runs to 16 residues. Germline CDR1 and CDR2: MGHRA and YSYEKL. V was shortened by 4 bases and J by 5 bases, with 18 bases between the two germline ends. The CDR3 spells CASSPLTGRGDQPQHF. CDR3 nucleotide sequence: TGCGCCAGCAGCCCCCTTACGGGGCGGGGGGATCAGCCCCAGCATTTT.

The rearrangement joins TRBV30 to TRBJ2-2, with D hard to call. Trimming cost V 0 bases and J 5 bases, with 4 bases left between them. Germline V gene data show CDR1 as GTSNPN and CDR2 as SVGIG (reference sequence). This CDR3 spans 12 amino acids. The CDR3 reads CAWSVSTGELFF. The CDR3 DNA follows: TGTGCCTGGAGTGTATCAACCGGGGAGCTGTTTTTT.

V is TRBV7-2 and J is TRBJ2-2; 9 bases agree with TRBD2. This CDR3 comprises 15 residues. CDR1 and CDR2 from the germline V gene are SGHTA and FQGNSA. V trimming: 6 bases; J trimming: 7 bases; junction bases outside the gene matches: 9. In DNA form, the CDR3 reads TGTGCCAGCAGACCAATAGCGGGAGTAAACGGGGAGCTGTTTTTT. Its translation: CASRPIAGVNGELFF.

The chain links TRBV4-1 to TRBJ1-6, with TRBD1 matching 7 bases. Trimming cost V 4 bases and J 5 bases; bases outside gene matches: 5. CDR1 is MGHRA, CDR2 YSYEKL, per germline. This CDR3 spans 15 amino acids. CDR3 DNA sequence: TGCGCCAGCAGCCGAACAGGGGCGGATAATTCACCCCTCCACTTT. Translating gives CASSRTGADNSPLHF.

The V gene is TRBV5-4, the J gene TRBJ1-2, with D tentatively TRBD1 (5 bases). The germline V gene encodes CDR1 SGHNT and CDR2 YYREEE (reference sequence). V lost 4 bases and J 1 base, leaving 14 bases between the germline ends. The CDR3 runs 15 residues. The CDR3 region has the DNA TGTGCCAGCAGCCTCCGGACACCTTATAACTATGGCTACACCTTC. The encoded protein is CASSLRTPYNYGYTF.

The V gene is TRBV5-1, the J gene TRBJ2-7, with 10 bases aligning to TRBD1. V lost 4 bases, J lost 5 bases, and 6 bases stayed unmatched. Germline-derived CDR1 and CDR2 are SGHRS and YFSETQ. The CDR3 totals 14 residues. The CDR3 sequence is CASSRDRGEDEQYV. CDR3 sequence (DNA): TGCGCCAGCAGCCGGGACAGGGGTGAAGACGAGCAGTACGTC.

The V and J genes are TRBV7-9 and TRBJ1-1; TRBD1 agrees at 9 bases. Per germline, CDR1 SEHNR and CDR2 FQNEAQ (reference sequence). J lost 7 bases, V lost 4 bases, and 10 bases had no gene match. There are 15 residues in the CDR3. The CDR3 region has the DNA TGTGCCAGCAGCTACTCGGACAGGGGAAGTGGTGAAGCTTTCTTT. Translation gives CASSYSDRGSGEAFF.

This clone came up a few times. J is TRBJ1-2 and V is TRBV7-9; 8 bases are a match to TRBD1. CDR1 and CDR2 from the germline V gene are SEHNR and FQNEAQ (reference sequence). V dropped 5 bases and J dropped 2; count of bases not matched to a gene: 10. The CDR3 contains 16 residues. CDR3 region: CASSLPPGQDNYGYTF. The CDR3 coding sequence is TGTGCCAGCAGCCTCCCTCCGGGACAGGACAACTATGGCTACACCTTC.

The rearrangement joins TRBV13 to TRBJ1-1, with D unresolved. This CDR3 is built from 13 residues. Germline-derived CDR1 and CDR2 are PRHDT and FYEKMQ (reference sequence). The ends were cut back, 1 base at V and 3 bases at J, with 6 bases in the middle. Here the CDR3 reads CASSLEAHTEAFF. The CDR3 DNA sequence: TGTGCCAGCAGCTTAGAAGCCCACACTGAAGCTTTCTTT.

The V gene is TRBV6-6, the J gene TRBJ2-1; 9 positions match TRBD2. V lost 5 bases, J lost 4 bases, and 6 bases stayed unmatched. In germline, CDR1 is MNHNY, CDR2 SVGAGI (reference sequence). The CDR3 extends over 15 amino acids. The CDR3 loop is CASSPPSGTYNEQFF. The DNA for the CDR3 is TGTGCCAGCAGTCCCCCTAGCGGGACTTACAATGAGCAGTTCTTC.